The rows below give T cell receptor beta chains drawn from one sample of a study of regulatory T cells in long-lasting Graves disease. TCRdb processed the multiplex PCR reads anew with MiXCR; each CDR3 protein has one entry. The table has some 280,000 distinct CDR3 sequences, 22% seen once. The source was peripheral blood mononuclear cells (PBMCs), collected when the disease was refractory, from a patient treated with antithyroid drugs. The receptors derive from a female donor with Graves disease. The CDR3 runs from the conserved cysteine through the conserved F or W. The D gene is left open where the match is weak. Only some rows state a clone size, as once, few, many or a class for expanded clones.

v_call	j_call	d_call	clone_size	cdr3_aa	cdr3_nt
TRBV7-2	TRBJ2-4	TRBD2	many	CASSPPGLAGGVAKNIQYF	TGTGCCAGCAGTCCCCCGGGACTAGCGGGAGGGGTAGCCAAAAACATTCAGTACTTC
TRBV5-6	TRBJ1-1	.	few	CASSFRTRIVAFF	TGTGCCAGCAGCTTCCGGACCCGGATAGTAGCTTTCTTT
TRBV12-3/TRBV12-4	TRBJ2-2	.	.	CASSFLGSVIGELFF	TGTGCCAGCAGTTTCCTCGGGAGCGTCATCGGGGAGCTGTTTTTT
TRBV12-3/TRBV12-4	TRBJ2-7	.	many	CAQGCMQGTTYEQYF	TGTGCCCAGGGTTGTATGCAGGGGACTACCTACGAGCAGTACTTC
TRBV19	TRBJ2-7	.	.	CASSIPPYEQYF	TGTGCCAGTAGTATCCCCCCATACGAGCAGTACTTC
TRBV2	TRBJ1-1	TRBD1	many	CASSEGTGTTLAFF	TGTGCCAGCAGTGAGGGGACAGGCACCACTTTAGCTTTCTTT
TRBV24-1	TRBJ1-6	.	many	CATSERQDNSPLHF	TGTGCCACCAGTGAGAGACAGGATAATTCACCCCTCCACTTT
TRBV5-1	TRBJ2-2	TRBD1	.	CASGPGTGEAGELFF	TGCGCCAGCGGCCCCGGGACAGGGGAAGCCGGGGAGCTGTTTTTT
TRBV20-1	TRBJ2-7	.	.	CSARRQNTYEQYF	TGCAGTGCTAGAAGACAGAACACCTACGAGCAGTACTTC
TRBV12-3/TRBV12-4	TRBJ1-5	TRBD1	many	CASSPGTVNQPQHF	TGTGCCAGCAGCCCCGGGACAGTCAATCAGCCCCAGCATTTT
TRBV11-2	TRBJ1-1	TRBD1	.	CASSRDRAKRGAFF	TGTGCCAGCAGCCGGGACAGGGCGAAAAGGGGAGCTTTCTTT
TRBV7-2	TRBJ2-7	.	many	CASSLLGRSYEQYF	TGTGCCAGCAGCTTATTGGGGAGGTCCTACGAGCAGTACTTC
TRBV30	TRBJ1-6	.	.	CAWGPGQSNSPLHF	TGTGCCTGGGGACCCGGACAGTCTAATTCACCCCTCCACTTT